Below, 20 T cell receptor beta chains from the same sample are listed, as sequenced in a study of regulatory T cells in long-lasting Graves disease. With iRepertoire HTBI primers and Arm-PCR of CDR3 regions, TCR beta libraries were built. TCRdb passed the multiplex PCR reads through MiXCR, listing each CDR3 protein once. There are 560,000 or so distinct CDR3 sequences in the sample; around 16% occur only once, and 12% lies in the top ten. Time point: newly diagnosed GD, antithyroid drugs for less than 3 months. RNA isolated from PBMCs was used to make the TCR library. The data also belong to a second study, concerning T cells in Graves' hyperthyroidism and ophthalmopathy.

This specimen was peripheral blood mononuclear cells (PBMCs), taken at new diagnosis, from a patient treated with antithyroid drugs. The receptors were gathered from a man aged 18-30 years with Graves disease.

The genes are TRBV30 and TRBJ2-1, with 7 nucleotides matching TRBD2. This CDR3 has 13 amino acids. The V and J ends lost 7 bases and 9 bases, in that order; junction bases with no gene match: 12. CDR1 is GTSNPN and CDR2 is SVGIG in the germline V gene (reference sequence). The chain's CDR3 is CASSSGINSEQFF. CDR3 sequence (DNA): TGTGCCTCTTCTAGCGGAATAAACAGTGAGCAGTTCTTC.

This clonotype was observed at least ten times. J is TRBJ2-7 and V is TRBV7-3, with 8 bases lining up with TRBD1. Germline trimming cut 5 bases from V and 5 bases from J; bases unmatched to any gene: 5. Germline CDR1 reads SGHTA; CDR2 reads FQGTGA. This CDR3 spans 13 amino acids. CDR3 protein: CASSRGQADEQYF. The CDR3, as DNA: TGTGCCAGCAGCCGGGGACAGGCTGACGAGCAGTACTTC.

Note on this clonotype: A read error is likely, as this CDR3 ends without the conserved phenylalanine or tryptophan. This chain joins TRBV3-1 and TRBJ1-5; 9 nucleotides align to TRBD1. This CDR3 spans 18 amino acids. Germline V gives CDR1 LGHDT, CDR2 YNNKEL (reference sequence). With V trimmed by 1 base and J by 3 bases, 10 bases remained unmatched. This CDR3 is CASSQVSPGQGFNQPQHL. The DNA for the CDR3 is TGTGCCAGCAGCCAAGTTTCCCCGGGACAGGGTTTCAATCAGCCCCAGCATCTT.

The chain links TRBV3-1 to TRBJ2-3; D unclear. Germline V lookup: CDR1 LGHDT, CDR2 YNNKEL (reference sequence). The CDR3 has 14 amino acids. Trimming removed 0 bases at V and 4 bases at J, with 8 bases between. CDR3: CASSQDSRADTQYF. In DNA form, the CDR3 reads TGTGCCAGCAGCCAAGATTCAAGGGCAGATACGCAGTATTTT.

This clonotype was seen more than once but under ten times. This chain links TRBV4-1 with TRBJ2-5, with 12 bases that match TRBD2. The J call may be wrong; the DNA end is better matched by TRBJ2-1. The CDR3 totals 15 residues. Germline CDR1 is MGHRA and CDR2 is YSYEKL. CDR3 loop: CASRGGLAGSNEQFF. In DNA form, the CDR3 reads TGCGCCAGCAGGGGCGGACTAGCGGGATCTAATGAGCAGTTCTTC.

The table lists this clonotype with many counts. The CDR3 is CASSIGTGDEQYF. CDR3 DNA: TGTGCCAGCAGCATCGGGACAGGGGACGAGCAGTACTTC. The V and J genes are TRBV11-3 and TRBJ2-7; 10 bases match TRBD1. The junction had 3 bases not matched to a gene; V was cut back by 5 bases and J by 5 bases. Germline values: CDR1 SGHNT, CDR2 YENEEA. This CDR3 is built from 13 residues.

This clonotype occurred a few times. The rearrangement uses TRBV6-5 and TRBJ2-1; D gene ambiguous. CDR1 MNHEY and CDR2 SVGAGI come from the germline V gene. The CDR3 is 15 amino acids. The V end was cut by 2 bases, the J end by 8 bases, with 16 bases between. CDR3 sequence reads: CASSYVGSLMDEQFF. The DNA for the CDR3 is TGTGCCAGCAGTTACGTTGGGTCCCTCATGGATGAGCAGTTCTTC.

V gene TRBV11-1 combines with J gene TRBJ2-1, with D uncertain. This CDR3 has 12 amino acids. Germline V gives CDR1 SGHAT, CDR2 FQDESV (reference sequence). Trimming cost V 5 bases and J 7 bases, with 9 bases left between them. Written as DNA, the CDR3 is TGTGCCAGCAGCCTATATACAAATGAGCAGTTCTTC. Its protein is CASSLYTNEQFF.

The CDR3 nucleotides read TGTGCCAGTAGTAAGCGGACAGGGTTCGGCTACACCTTC. This sequence encodes CASSKRTGFGYTF. The chain is built from TRBV19 and TRBJ1-2, with 8 nucleotides matching TRBD1. Germline assignment: CDR1 LNHDA and CDR2 SQIVND (reference sequence). This CDR3 comprises 13 residues. Unmatched junction bases numbered 6, after V lost 4 bases and J lost 8 bases. Using reference TRBV19 and TRBJ1-2 for the parts outside the CDR3, the full variable domain is DGGITQSPKYLFRKEGQNVTLSCEQNLNHDAMYWYRQDPGQGLRLIYYSQIVNDFQKGDIAEGYSVSREKKESFPLTVTSAQKNPTAFYLCASSKRTGFGYTFGSGTRLTVV.

This rearrangement joins TRBV30 to TRBJ1-1, with D perhaps TRBD1 (5 bases). In germline, CDR1 is GTSNPN, CDR2 SVGIG (reference sequence). Trimming cost V 8 bases and J 4 bases, with 23 bases left between them. CDR3 length: 15 amino acids. The CDR3 region is CAGEIWGGVGTEAFF. The CDR3 DNA sequence: TGTGCCGGAGAGATTTGGGGGGGGGTGGGCACTGAAGCTTTCTTT.

This rearrangement joins TRBV9 to TRBJ2-7, with 7 bases lining up with TRBD2. After removal of 0 bases from V and 9 bases from J, the junction contained 3 bases not matched to a gene. Germline V gives CDR1 SGDLS, CDR2 YYNGEE. The CDR3 consists of 12 residues. The CDR3 loop is CASSVDGGGQYF. As DNA, the CDR3 is TGTGCCAGCAGCGTAGATGGGGGGGGGCAGTACTTC.

This clonotype was counted at least ten times. The V gene is TRBV6-2 or TRBV6-3, the J gene TRBJ2-1, with D unclear. CDR1 is MNHEY and CDR2 is SVGEGT in the germline V gene. The V end lost 0 bases, the J end lost 13 bases, and 16 bases lay between the germline ends. The CDR3 is made up of 14 amino acids. The CDR3 reads CASSYSKVSVAQFF. The CDR3 DNA is TGTGCCAGCAGTTACTCGAAGGTTTCCGTGGCTCAGTTCTTC.

The CDR3 DNA sequence: TGTGCCAGCAGTGAACGGACAGGACAGAATGAAAAACTGTTTTTT. It yields the protein CASSERTGQNEKLFF. The V and J genes are TRBV25-1 and TRBJ1-4, with TRBD1 matching over 7 bases. Germline CDR1 MGHDK, CDR2 SYGVNS. The CDR3 covers 15 residues. J gave up 5 bases and V 2 bases, and 5 bases lay outside the gene matches. Using reference TRBV25-1 and TRBJ1-4 for the parts outside the CDR3, the full variable domain is EADIYQTPRYLVIGTGKKITLECSQTMGHDKMYWYQQDPGMELHLIHYSYGVNSTEKGDLSSESTVSRIRTEHFPLTLESARPSHTSQYLCASSERTGQNEKLFFGSGTQLSVL.

In its sample, this clonotype was seen many times. This chain uses TRBV29-1 with TRBJ2-1; maybe TRBD1 (5 bases). There are 13 residues in the CDR3. Trimming left V 3 bases short and J 5 bases short, with 11 bases between. Germline values: CDR1 SQVTM, CDR2 ANQGSEA. The CDR3 spells CSVDSSRDNEQFF. The CDR3 coding sequence is TGCAGCGTTGACTCCTCCAGGGACAATGAGCAGTTCTTC.

This chain links TRBV20-1 with TRBJ1-3; TRBD1 matches at 7 bases. The V gene's germline CDR1 is DFQATT and CDR2 SNEGSKA (reference sequence). The CDR3 totals 14 residues. V trimming: 3 bases; J trimming: 1 base; junction bases outside the gene matches: 3. CDR3 bases: TGCAGTGCTAGGACAGGGAGATCTGGAAACACCATATATTTT. Its protein product is CSARTGRSGNTIYF.

The CDR3 region has the DNA TGTGCCATCAGTGAGGAGAAAAGAGCCTACGAGCAGTACTTC. The encoded protein is CAISEEKRAYEQYF. This chain connects TRBV10-3 to TRBJ2-7; no firm D call. Trimming took off 2 bases at V and 2 bases at J, with 10 bases between the two ends. The CDR3 loop spans 14 amino acids. Germline-derived CDR1 and CDR2 are ENHRY and SYGVKD.

This clonotype has ten or more counts. The chain recombines TRBV6-5 with TRBJ2-5; TRBD2 matches at 10 bases. J was trimmed by 2 bases and V by 4 bases; bases with no gene match: 1. Germline V gives CDR1 MNHEY, CDR2 SVGAGI. This CDR3 has 14 amino acids. The CDR3 DNA follows: TGTGCCAGCAGTTCACTAGCGGGGCAAGAGACCCAGTACTTC. Translating it yields CASSSLAGQETQYF.

At least ten counts were recorded for this clonotype. The chain uses TRBV28 and TRBJ1-4, with D unclear. Germline-derived CDR1 and CDR2 are MDHEN and SYDVKM. The CDR3 covers 16 residues. The V and J ends lost 2 bases and 4 bases respectively, with 14 bases between them. CDR3 protein: CASSLPQSASNEKLFF. CDR3 nucleotides: TGTGCCAGCAGTTTACCCCAGTCAGCCAGTAATGAAAAACTGTTTTTT.

Note on this clonotype: A read error is likely, as this CDR3 ends without the conserved phenylalanine or tryptophan. It is unclear where the CDR3 begins or ends on the DNA, so no DNA is shown, and the CDR3 is as TCRdb lists it. V and J are TRBV6-1 and TRBJ1-1; the table gives TRBD1 as D, unverified against the DNA. With termini counted, the CDR3 has 12 amino acids. Looked up from germline, CDR1 is MNHNS and CDR2 is SASEGT. The chain's CDR3 is CASSVSGGQDEI.

This clonotype was seen more than once but under ten times. The CDR3 bases are TGTGCCAGCAGCTTAGCCCCGGGACAGGGGATCGATGAGCAGTTCTTC. Translated: CASSLAPGQGIDEQFF. The chain combines TRBV7-2 with TRBJ2-1; 10 bases fit TRBD1. V shed 0 bases, J shed 8 bases, and the junction held 7 bases outside the gene matches. CDR3 length equals 16 residues. Looked up from germline, CDR1 is SGHTA and CDR2 is FQGNSA.